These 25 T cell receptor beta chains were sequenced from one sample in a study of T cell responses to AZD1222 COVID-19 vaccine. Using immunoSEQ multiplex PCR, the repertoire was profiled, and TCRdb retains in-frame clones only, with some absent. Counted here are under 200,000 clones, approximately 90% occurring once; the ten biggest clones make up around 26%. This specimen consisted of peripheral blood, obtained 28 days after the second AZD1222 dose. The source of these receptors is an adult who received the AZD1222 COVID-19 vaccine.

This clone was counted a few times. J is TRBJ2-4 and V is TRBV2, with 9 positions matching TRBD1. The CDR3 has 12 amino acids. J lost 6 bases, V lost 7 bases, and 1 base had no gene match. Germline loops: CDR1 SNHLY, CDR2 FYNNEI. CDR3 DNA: TGTGCCAGCATGACAGGGGGAAACATTCAGTACTTC. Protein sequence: CASMTGGNIQYF.

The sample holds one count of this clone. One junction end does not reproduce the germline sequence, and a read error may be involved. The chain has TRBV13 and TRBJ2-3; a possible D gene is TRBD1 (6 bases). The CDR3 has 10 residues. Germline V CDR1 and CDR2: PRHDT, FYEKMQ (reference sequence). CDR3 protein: CASLTGTQYF. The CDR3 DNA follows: TGTGCCAGCCTGACAGGTACGCAGTATTTT.

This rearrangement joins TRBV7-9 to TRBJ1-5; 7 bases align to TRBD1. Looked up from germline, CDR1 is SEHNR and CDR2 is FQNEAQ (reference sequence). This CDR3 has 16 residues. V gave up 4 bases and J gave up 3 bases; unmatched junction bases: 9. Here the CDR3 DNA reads TGTGCCAGCAGCTATGGGACAGCGAAATCCAATCAGCCCCAGCATTTT. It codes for CASSYGTAKSNQPQHF.

CDR3 DNA sequence: TGTGCCAGCAGAGGGGTGGGCTCCTATAATTCACCCCTCCACTTT. Its protein product is CASRGVGSYNSPLHF. The V call is TRBV3-1 (or the pseudogene TRBV3-2), the J call TRBJ1-6, with D possibly TRBD1 on 5 matching bases. Germline CDR1 LGHDT, CDR2 YNNKEL (reference sequence). V was shortened by 6 bases and J by 0 bases, with 9 bases between the two germline ends. There are 15 residues in the CDR3.

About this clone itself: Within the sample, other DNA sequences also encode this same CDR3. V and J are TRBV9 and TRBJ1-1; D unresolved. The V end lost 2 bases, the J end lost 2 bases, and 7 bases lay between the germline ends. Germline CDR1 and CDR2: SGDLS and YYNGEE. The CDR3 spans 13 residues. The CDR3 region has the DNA TGTGCCAGCAGCGTGAAGGCAAACACTGAAGCTTTCTTT. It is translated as CASSVKANTEAFF.

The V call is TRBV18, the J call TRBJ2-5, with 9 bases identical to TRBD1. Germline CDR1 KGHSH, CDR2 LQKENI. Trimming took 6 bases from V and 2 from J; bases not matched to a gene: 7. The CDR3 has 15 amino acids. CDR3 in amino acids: CASSPRDRVQETQYF. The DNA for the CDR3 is TGTGCCAGCTCCCCCCGGGACAGGGTTCAAGAGACCCAGTACTTC.

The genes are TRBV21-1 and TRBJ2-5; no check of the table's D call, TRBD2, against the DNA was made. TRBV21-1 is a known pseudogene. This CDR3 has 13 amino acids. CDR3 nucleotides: TGTGCCAGTAAAAGTAGCGGGAGCGAGACCCAGTACTTC. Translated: CASKSSGSETQYF.

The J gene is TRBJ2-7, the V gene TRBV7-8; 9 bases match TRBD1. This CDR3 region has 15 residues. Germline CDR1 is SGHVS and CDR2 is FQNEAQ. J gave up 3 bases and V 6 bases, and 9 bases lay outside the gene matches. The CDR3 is CASRIAGTGFYEQYF. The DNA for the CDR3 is TGTGCCAGCAGGATAGCCGGGACAGGGTTCTACGAGCAGTACTTC.

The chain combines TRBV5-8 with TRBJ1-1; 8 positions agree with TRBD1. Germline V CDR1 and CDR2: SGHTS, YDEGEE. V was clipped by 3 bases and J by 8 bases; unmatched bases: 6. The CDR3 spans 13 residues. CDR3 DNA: TGTGCCAGCAGCTCAGGACAGGGCGAGGAAGCTTTCTTT. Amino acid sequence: CASSSGQGEEAFF.

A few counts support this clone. The CDR3 nucleotides are TGTGCCAGCAGCTTGGTTAGGGGTATGAACACTGAAGCTTTCTTT. Residues: CASSLVRGMNTEAFF. The chain carries TRBV5-4 and TRBJ1-1; weak D call: TRBD1 (5 bases). Trimming shortened V by 0 bases and J by 0 bases, and 9 bases separated the two germline ends. The V gene's germline CDR1 is SGHNT and CDR2 YYREEE (reference sequence). The CDR3 totals 15 residues.

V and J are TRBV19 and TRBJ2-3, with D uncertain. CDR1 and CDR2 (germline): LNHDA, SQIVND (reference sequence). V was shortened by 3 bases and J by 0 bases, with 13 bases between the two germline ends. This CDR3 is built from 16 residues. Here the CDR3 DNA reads TGTGCCAGTAGTATTATCGGGCAAACTAGCACAGATACGCAGTATTTT. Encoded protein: CASSIIGQTSTDTQYF.

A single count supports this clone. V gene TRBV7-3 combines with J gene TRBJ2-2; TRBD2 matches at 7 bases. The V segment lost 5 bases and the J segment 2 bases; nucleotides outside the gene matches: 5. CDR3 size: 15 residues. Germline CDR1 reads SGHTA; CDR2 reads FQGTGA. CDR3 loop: CASSPGGLNTGELFF. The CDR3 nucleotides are TGTGCCAGCAGCCCTGGGGGACTAAACACCGGGGAGCTGTTTTTT.

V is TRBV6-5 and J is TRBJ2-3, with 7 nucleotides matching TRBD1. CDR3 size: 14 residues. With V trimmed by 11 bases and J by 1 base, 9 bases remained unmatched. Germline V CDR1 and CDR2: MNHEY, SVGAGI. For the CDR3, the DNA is TGTGCCGCAGGGACAGTGGATGGCACAGATACGCAGTATTTT. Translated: CAAGTVDGTDTQYF.

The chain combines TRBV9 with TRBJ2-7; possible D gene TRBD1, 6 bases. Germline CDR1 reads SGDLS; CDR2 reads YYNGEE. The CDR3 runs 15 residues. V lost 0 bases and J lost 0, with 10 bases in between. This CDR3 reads CASSVAGHSSYEQYF. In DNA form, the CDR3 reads TGTGCCAGCAGCGTAGCGGGACACAGCTCCTACGAGCAGTACTTC.

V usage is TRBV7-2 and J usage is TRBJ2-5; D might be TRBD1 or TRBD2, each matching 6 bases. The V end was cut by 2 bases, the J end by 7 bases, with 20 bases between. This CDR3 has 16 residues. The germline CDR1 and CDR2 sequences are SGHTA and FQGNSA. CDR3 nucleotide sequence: TGTGCCAGCAGCTTAACACCGGGGGCCACAAGAGGGACCCAGTACTTC. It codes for CASSLTPGATRGTQYF.

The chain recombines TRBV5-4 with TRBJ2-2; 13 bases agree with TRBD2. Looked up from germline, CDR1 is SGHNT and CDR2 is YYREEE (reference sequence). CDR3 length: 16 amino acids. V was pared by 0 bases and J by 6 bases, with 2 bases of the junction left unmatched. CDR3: CASSLAGLAGAGELFF. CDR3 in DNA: TGTGCCAGCAGCTTGGCCGGACTAGCGGGAGCCGGGGAGCTGTTTTTT.

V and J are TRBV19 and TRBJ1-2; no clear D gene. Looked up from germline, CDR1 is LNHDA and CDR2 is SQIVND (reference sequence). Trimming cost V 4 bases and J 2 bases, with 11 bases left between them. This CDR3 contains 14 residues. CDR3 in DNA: TGTGCCAGTAGTAACCCGGGCCGAAACTATGGCTACACCTTC. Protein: CASSNPGRNYGYTF.

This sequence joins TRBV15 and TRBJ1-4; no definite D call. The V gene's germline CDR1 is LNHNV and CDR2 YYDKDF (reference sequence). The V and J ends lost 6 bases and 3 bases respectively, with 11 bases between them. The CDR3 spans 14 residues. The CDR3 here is CATSTGEPNEKLFF. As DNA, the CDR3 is TGTGCCACCAGTACCGGGGAACCTAATGAAAAACTGTTTTTT.

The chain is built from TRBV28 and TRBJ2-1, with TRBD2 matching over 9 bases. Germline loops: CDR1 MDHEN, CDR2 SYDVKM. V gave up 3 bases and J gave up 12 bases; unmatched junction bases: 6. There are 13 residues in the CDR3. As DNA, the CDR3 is TGTGCCAGCAGTTTGGGGACGACTAGCGGGCAGTTCTTC. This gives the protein CASSLGTTSGQFF.

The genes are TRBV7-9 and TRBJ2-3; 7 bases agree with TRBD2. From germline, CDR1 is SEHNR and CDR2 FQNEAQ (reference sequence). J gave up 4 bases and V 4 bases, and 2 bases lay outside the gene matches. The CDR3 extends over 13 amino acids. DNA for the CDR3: TGTGCCAGCAGCTCCACTAGCGCAGATACGCAGTATTTT. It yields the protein CASSSTSADTQYF.

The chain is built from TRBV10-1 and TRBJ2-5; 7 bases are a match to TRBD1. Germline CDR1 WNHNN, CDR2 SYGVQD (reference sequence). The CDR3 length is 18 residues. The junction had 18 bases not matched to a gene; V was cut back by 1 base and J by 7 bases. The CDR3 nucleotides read TGCGCCAGCAGTGAGTTGAGACAGGGAGAGTGGCCCCGCGGGACCCAGTACTTC. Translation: CASSELRQGEWPRGTQYF.

This chain's CDR3 is CASSFSSGNSYEQYF. The CDR3 coding sequence is TGTGCCAGCAGTTTTTCTAGCGGGAACTCCTACGAGCAGTACTTC. The chain combines TRBV27 with TRBJ2-7, with 9 bases identical to TRBD2. The length of the CDR3 is 15 residues. The germline V gene has CDR1 MNHEY and CDR2 SMNVEV (reference sequence). The junction had 3 bases not matched to a gene; V was cut back by 3 bases and J by 0 bases.

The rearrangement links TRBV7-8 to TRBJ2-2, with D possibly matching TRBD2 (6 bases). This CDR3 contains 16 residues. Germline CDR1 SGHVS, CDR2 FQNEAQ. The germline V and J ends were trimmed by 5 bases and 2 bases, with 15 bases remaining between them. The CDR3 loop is CASSTNQRANTGELFF. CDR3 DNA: TGTGCCAGCAGCACCAACCAGCGGGCTAACACCGGGGAGCTGTTTTTT.

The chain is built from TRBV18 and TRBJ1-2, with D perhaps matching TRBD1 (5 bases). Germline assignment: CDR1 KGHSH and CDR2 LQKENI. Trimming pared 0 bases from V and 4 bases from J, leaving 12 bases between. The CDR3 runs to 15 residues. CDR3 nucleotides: TGTGCCAGCTCACCACCTGAGGGGAGGTCCTATGGCTACACCTTC. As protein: CASSPPEGRSYGYTF.

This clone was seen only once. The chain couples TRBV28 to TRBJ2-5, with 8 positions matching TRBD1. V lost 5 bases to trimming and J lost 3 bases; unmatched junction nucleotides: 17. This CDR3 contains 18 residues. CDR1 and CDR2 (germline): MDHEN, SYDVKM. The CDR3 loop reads CASSLRGYRGVEKETQYF. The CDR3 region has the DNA TGTGCCAGCAGTCTGCGAGGTTACAGGGGGGTGGAAAAAGAGACCCAGTACTTC.